Shown below are 21 T cell receptor beta chains from a single sample sequenced in a study of T cell repertoires in cytomegalovirus infection. Using its own MiXCR run on the reads, TCRdb lists one record per CDR3 protein. The table has approximately 500,000 distinct CDR3 sequences, about 30% seen once; the top ten hold 13%. Sequencing used PBMCs. All receptors derive from a human donor in good health (CMV status not recorded). Some clones in this sample may be carry-over from other donors' samples.

This sequence joins TRBV23-1 and TRBJ2-7; TRBD1 matches 7 bases. TRBV23-1 qualifies as an ORF whose function is uncertain. This CDR3 spans 15 amino acids. Losses at the gene ends were 0 bases for V and 2 bases for J; bases not matched to a gene: 4. The CDR3: CASSQSTGPPYEQYV. The CDR3 DNA follows: TGCGCCAGCAGTCAATCGACAGGGCCCCCCTACGAGCAGTACGTC.

This clonotype was seen many times. The chain combines TRBV7-9 with TRBJ1-5; D unclear. This CDR3 is built from 14 residues. Per germline, CDR1 SEHNR and CDR2 FQNEAQ (reference sequence). V shed 1 base and J shed 4 bases, with 8 bases lying between them. The DNA for the CDR3 is TGTGCCAGCAGCTTAGACGGACTAAATCAGCCCCAGCATTTT. It codes for CASSLDGLNQPQHF.

This chain uses TRBV5-1 with TRBJ1-2; 10 bases agree with TRBD1. J gave up 3 bases and V 4 bases, and 6 bases lay outside the gene matches. The CDR3 extends over 15 amino acids. Germline V lookup: CDR1 SGHRS, CDR2 YFSETQ. The CDR3 is CASSGGTGAYYGYTF. Written as DNA, the CDR3 is TGCGCCAGCAGCGGCGGGACAGGGGCCTACTATGGCTACACCTTC.

CDR3 nucleotide sequence: TGTGCCAGTCTTCAGGTTAGCACAGATACGCAGTATTTT. This translates into CASLQVSTDTQYF. The V call is TRBV19, the J call TRBJ2-3; the D is unclear. The CDR3 is 13 amino acids. Germline V lookup: CDR1 LNHDA, CDR2 SQIVND (reference sequence). Trimming took off 8 bases at V and 0 bases at J, with 9 bases between the two ends.

The gene calls are TRBV6-2 or TRBV6-3 and TRBJ2-3; 8 nucleotides match TRBD2. CDR3 length: 13 residues. Germline loops: CDR1 MNHEY, CDR2 SVGEGT. V lost 6 bases and J lost 5; bases outside the gene matches: 4. CDR3: CASRGTSGDTQYF. CDR3 nucleotide sequence: TGTGCCAGCAGAGGAACTAGCGGAGATACGCAGTATTTT.

In its sample, this clonotype was seen a few times. This chain connects TRBV6-2 or TRBV6-3 to TRBJ2-7; the D gene is possibly TRBD1 (5 bases). Between the trimmed V and J ends, which lost 4 bases and 3 bases, there was a span of 16 bases. The CDR3 is made up of 15 amino acids. Germline V CDR1 and CDR2: MNHEY, SVGEGT. CDR3 loop: CASSSLGGRGYEQYF. The CDR3 nucleotides read TGTGCCAGCAGTTCCCTTGGCGGAAGGGGCTACGAGCAGTACTTC.

This clonotype was found a few times. V gene TRBV4-3 combines with J gene TRBJ2-6, with D tentatively TRBD1 or TRBD2 (5 bases each). Germline V CDR1 and CDR2: LGHNA, YSLEER. Trimming stripped 1 base from V and 4 bases from J, with 14 bases between. This CDR3 has 17 amino acids. The CDR3 loop is CASSQAGPRYGANVLTF. The CDR3 DNA sequence: TGCGCCAGCAGCCAAGCGGGGCCGAGATACGGGGCCAACGTCCTGACTTTC.

This chain joins TRBV10-3 and TRBJ1-2; D gene uncertain. CDR1 and CDR2 from the germline V gene are ENHRY and SYGVKD. The CDR3 consists of 15 residues. V shed 5 bases and J shed 0 bases, with 13 bases lying between them. The CDR3 DNA is TGTGCCATCAGTAAGGACGGATCCTCTAACTATGGCTACACCTTC. It yields the protein CAISKDGSSNYGYTF.

The chain couples TRBV5-1 to TRBJ1-5; a possible D gene is TRBD1 (5 bases). CDR3 length: 17 amino acids. With 0 bases removed from V and 0 bases from J, the gap between germline ends came to 13 bases. Germline V gives CDR1 SGHRS, CDR2 YFSETQ. The CDR3 DNA is TGCGCCAGCAGCTTGGGGACGGGGGTGGATAGCAATCAGCCCCAGCATTTT. This encodes CASSLGTGVDSNQPQHF.

The rearrangement joins TRBV6-1 to TRBJ2-3; TRBD2 agrees at 7 bases. The V gene end was trimmed by 3 bases and the J gene end by 2 bases; junction bases not matched to a gene: 8. Germline loops: CDR1 MNHNS, CDR2 SASEGT. The CDR3 runs to 16 residues. The CDR3 region is CASSETSRPYTDTQYF. CDR3 sequence (DNA): TGTGCCAGCAGTGAGACTAGCCGCCCTTACACAGATACGCAGTATTTT.

Only a few counts were recorded for this clonotype. The V gene is TRBV6-5, the J gene TRBJ2-7, with D perhaps being TRBD1 or TRBD2 (6 bases each). V shed 0 bases and J shed 5 bases, with 14 bases lying between them. The germline gives CDR1 MNHEY, CDR2 SVGAGI. The CDR3 totals 15 residues. DNA for the CDR3: TGTGCCAGCAGTTACTCGGGGGGCGGGTCCCACGAGCAGTACTTC. Residues: CASSYSGGGSHEQYF.

This chain joins TRBV18 and TRBJ1-1; TRBD1 is a possible D gene (6 bases). The V end lost 4 bases, the J end lost 3 bases, and 15 bases lay between the germline ends. The V gene's germline CDR1 is KGHSH and CDR2 LQKENI. The CDR3 loop spans 15 amino acids. The CDR3 protein is CASSLRTELDTEAFF. CDR3 bases: TGTGCCAGCTCACTTAGGACAGAACTTGACACTGAAGCTTTCTTT.

Worth noting for this clonotype: This could be a read error, since a much larger clone is one nucleotide away. The chain links TRBV7-2 to TRBJ2-7; D is unclear. The germline V gene encodes CDR1 SGHTA and CDR2 FQGNSA. This CDR3 contains 12 residues. The germline V and J ends were trimmed by 2 bases and 2 bases, with 4 bases remaining between them. CDR3 region: CASSLTTYEQYF. CDR3 in DNA: TGTGCCAGCAGCTTAACAACCTACGAGCAGTACTTC. The whole variable domain, remainder taken from reference TRBV7-2 and TRBJ2-7, is GAGVSQSPSNKVTEKGKDVELRCDPISGHTALYWYRQSLGQGLEFLIYFQGNSAPDKSGLPSDRFSAERTGGSVSTLTIQRTQQEDSAVYLCASSLTTYEQYFGPGTRLTVT.

This clonotype occurred a few times. V and J are TRBV10-3 and TRBJ2-1; D perhaps matches TRBD2 (6 bases). Germline V gene sequence: CDR1 ENHRY, CDR2 SYGVKD. The CDR3 runs to 16 residues. V lost 3 bases and J lost 2, with 14 bases in between. The CDR3: CAISEVGGLAYNEQFF. The CDR3 nucleotides read TGTGCCATCAGTGAAGTTGGGGGGTTGGCCTACAATGAGCAGTTCTTC.

The rearrangement joins TRBV6-5 to TRBJ2-5, with 16 bases matching TRBD2. J was trimmed by 1 base and V by 1 base; bases with no gene match: 12. This CDR3 spans 21 amino acids. The germline CDR1 and CDR2 sequences are MNHEY and SVGAGI. Written as DNA, the CDR3 is TGTGCCAGCAGTTACTTGGGAACGCCGGGACTAGCGGGAGGGACCCAAGAGACCCAGTACTTC. Residues: CASSYLGTPGLAGGTQETQYF.

The chain uses TRBV6-2 or TRBV6-3 and TRBJ1-5; 7 bases line up with TRBD1. The CDR3 contains 16 residues. Germline V lookup: CDR1 MNHEY, CDR2 SVGEGT. After removal of 2 bases from V and 7 bases from J, the junction contained 11 bases not matched to a gene. The CDR3 region is CASSYRIGQGGQPQHF. In DNA, the CDR3 is TGTGCCAGCAGTTACCGAATTGGGCAGGGGGGCCAGCCCCAGCATTTT.

In its sample, this clonotype was seen many times. This chain uses TRBV7-2 with TRBJ2-3; 9 bases map to TRBD2. The junction had 15 bases not matched to a gene; V was cut back by 6 bases and J by 5 bases. Per germline, CDR1 SGHTA and CDR2 FQGNSA. The length of the CDR3 is 17 residues. The DNA of the CDR3 is TGTGCCAGCAGAAGAGGACTAGCGATCAATTCAGGAGATACGCAGTATTTT. It translates to CASRRGLAINSGDTQYF.

The V and J genes are TRBV2 and TRBJ2-1, with a weak D call TRBD1 (5 bases). Germline V gives CDR1 SNHLY, CDR2 FYNNEI. Trimming cost V 7 bases and J 6 bases, with 13 bases left between them. CDR3 size: 13 residues. CDR3 nucleotide sequence: TGTGCCAGCACAGGACAAACGACCAATGAGCAGTTCTTC. Protein: CASTGQTTNEQFF.

This rearrangement joins TRBV12-3 or TRBV12-4 to TRBJ1-1; no definite D call. Trimming stripped 7 bases from V and 1 base from J, with 13 bases between. The CDR3 contains 14 residues. Here the CDR3 DNA reads TGTGCCAGCACCTTCCCCGGCCGGAACACTGAAGCTTTCTTT. Protein: CASTFPGRNTEAFF.

This clonotype was seen ten or more times. V is TRBV12-3 or TRBV12-4 and J is TRBJ1-5; D call uncertain. With 5 bases removed from V and 2 bases from J, the gap between germline ends came to 25 bases. This CDR3 region has 19 residues. The CDR3: CASSIRPAFGATGNQPQHF. The CDR3 nucleotides are TGTGCCAGCAGTATTCGGCCCGCATTCGGAGCAACGGGCAATCAGCCCCAGCATTTT.

A few counts support this clonotype. The CDR3 spells CASNWGISYNEQFF. The CDR3 DNA follows: TGTGCCAGCAATTGGGGGATCTCCTACAATGAGCAGTTCTTC. J is TRBJ2-1 and V is TRBV2; D is possibly TRBD1 or TRBD2 (5 bases each). The V and J ends lost 7 bases and 0 bases respectively, with 10 bases between them. CDR1 is SNHLY, CDR2 FYNNEI, per germline. The CDR3 covers 14 residues.